The source of this T cell receptor (beta chain) is a study of CD8 T cells in Susac syndrome. Random hexamers were used to reverse transcribe the RNA input (roughly 0.5 to 1 ug). Each CDR3 protein is one row after TCRdb ran MiXCR on the immunoSEQ multiplex PCR reads. The sample includes 200,000 or so distinct CDR3 sequences, roughly nine tenths of them seen just once. CDR3 length: 14 residues. V lost 6 bases and J lost 6, with 15 bases in between. The germline CDR1 and CDR2 sequences are MNHEY and SMNVEV (reference sequence). Sequencing was carried out using CD8+ T cells from PBMCs. The TCR originated in a human donor with multiple sclerosis. The rearrangement uses TRBV27 and TRBJ2-1; tentatively, D is TRBD1 or TRBD2 (6 bases each). CDR3 in DNA: TGTGCCAGCAGCCCGGGGGCGGGACCCAATGAGCAGTTCTTC. This sequence encodes CASSPGAGPNEQFF.